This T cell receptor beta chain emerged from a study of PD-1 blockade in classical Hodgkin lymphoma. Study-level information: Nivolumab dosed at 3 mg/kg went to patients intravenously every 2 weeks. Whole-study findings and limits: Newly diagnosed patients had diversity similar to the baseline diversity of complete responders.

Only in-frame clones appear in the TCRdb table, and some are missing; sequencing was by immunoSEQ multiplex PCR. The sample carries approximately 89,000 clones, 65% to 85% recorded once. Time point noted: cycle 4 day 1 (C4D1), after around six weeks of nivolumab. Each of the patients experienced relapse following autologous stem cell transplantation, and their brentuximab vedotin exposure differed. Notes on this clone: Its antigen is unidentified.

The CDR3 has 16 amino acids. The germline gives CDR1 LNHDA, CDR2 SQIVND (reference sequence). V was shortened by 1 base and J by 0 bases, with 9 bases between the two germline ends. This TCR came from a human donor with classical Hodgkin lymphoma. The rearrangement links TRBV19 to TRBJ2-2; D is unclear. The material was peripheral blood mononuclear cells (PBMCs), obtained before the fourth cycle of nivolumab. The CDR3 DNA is TGTGCCAGTAGTATAGGGGCCAGAACGAACACCGGGGAGCTGTTTTTT. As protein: CASSIGARTNTGELFF.